The next 30 T cell receptor beta chains were all read from a single sample in a study of shared clonotypes between healthy human individuals. Using immunoSEQ multiplex PCR, the repertoire was profiled, and TCRdb retains in-frame clones only, with some absent. This repertoire shows 550,000 to 850,000 clones, less than 85% found once; its top ten account for 1.5% to 2%. The source material was memory CD4+ T cells sorted from blood. As for subset: CD45RA-negative fraction. These receptors came from a woman under 40 in good health.

The V call is TRBV28, the J call TRBJ1-4; a weak D match, TRBD1 (6 bases). V lost 6 bases to trimming and J lost 8 bases, with 22 bases between them. The CDR3 sequence is 16 residues long. The germline V gene encodes CDR1 MDHEN and CDR2 SYDVKM. The CDR3 DNA follows: TGTGCCAGCAGCTCTCGTTGGGGAACAGGGAGCGAAAAACTGTTTTTT. Encoded protein: CASSSRWGTGSEKLFF.

The sample holds one count of this clone. The chain combines TRBV28 with TRBJ1-5, with D possibly TRBD1 on 5 matching bases. CDR3 length equals 16 residues. Deletions cut 6 bases from V and 0 bases from J, with 15 bases between. Germline V gene data show CDR1 as MDHEN and CDR2 as SYDVKM. The CDR3: CASSPRPGNSNQPQHF. CDR3 DNA: TGTGCCAGCAGCCCACGACCAGGGAATAGCAATCAGCCCCAGCATTTT.

This rearrangement joins TRBV30 to TRBJ2-7; a weak D match, TRBD2 (6 bases). Germline V gene data show CDR1 as GTSNPN and CDR2 as SVGIG (reference sequence). The length of the CDR3 is 13 residues. V was clipped by 0 bases and J by 4 bases, with 10 bases between them. Here the CDR3 reads CAWSVRLEYEQYF. DNA for the CDR3: TGTGCCTGGAGTGTGCGACTAGAATACGAGCAGTACTTC.

V gene TRBV19 combines with J gene TRBJ2-1, with 14 bases fitting TRBD2. Germline CDR1 LNHDA, CDR2 SQIVND (reference sequence). V lost 6 bases, J lost 10 bases, and 8 bases stayed unmatched. This CDR3 comprises 15 residues. CDR3 in amino acids: CASSPTSGRAGEQFF. CDR3 sequence (DNA): TGTGCCAGTAGCCCGACTAGCGGGAGGGCTGGGGAGCAGTTCTTC.

The chain links TRBV19 to TRBJ2-5; weak D call: TRBD1 (6 bases). V lost 6 bases and J 4 bases, leaving 21 bases between the germline ends. The germline gives CDR1 LNHDA, CDR2 SQIVND (reference sequence). The CDR3 runs to 16 residues. The CDR3 DNA reads TGTGCCAGTAGGCCCCGGGGCAGGGGAAGGGCAGAGACCCAGTACTTC. The encoded protein is CASRPRGRGRAETQYF.

The V gene is TRBV27, the J gene TRBJ2-5, with D unclear. The J call could be wrong; TRBJ2-7 is a better fit for the DNA end. Germline lookup yields CDR1 MNHEY and CDR2 SMNVEV (reference sequence). This CDR3 is built from 15 residues. CDR3 sequence reads: CASSFGSGLSYEQYF. CDR3 DNA sequence: TGTGCCAGCAGTTTCGGCTCGGGCCTCTCCTACGAGCAGTACTTC.

The rearrangement links TRBV14 to TRBJ2-7; 7 bases are shared with TRBD1. The CDR3 has 14 residues. V trimming: 4 bases; J trimming: 2 bases; junction bases outside the gene matches: 5. In germline, CDR1 is SGHDN, CDR2 FVKESK. The CDR3 region has the DNA TGTGCCAGCAGCCTTGGGACAGACCCCTACGAGCAGTACTTC. This translates into CASSLGTDPYEQYF.

The rearrangement links TRBV21-1 to TRBJ1-1; TRBD1, the table's D call, was not compared with the DNA. TRBV21-1 is listed as a pseudogene. The CDR3 is 15 amino acids. As DNA, the CDR3 is TGTGCCAGCAGCTTTCGGCAGGGTATCGACACTGAAGCTTTCTTT. It codes for CASSFRQGIDTEAFF.

The rearrangement uses TRBV6-1 and TRBJ2-3; D not certain. CDR3 length equals 13 residues. CDR1 and CDR2 from the germline V gene are MNHNS and SASEGT. Deletions cut 7 bases from V and 2 bases from J, with 10 bases between. CDR3: CASNGPNTDTQYF. CDR3 DNA: TGTGCCAGCAACGGCCCGAACACAGATACGCAGTATTTT.

As for this clone: Different DNA sequences within this sample yield the same CDR3. The chain is built from TRBV29-1 and TRBJ2-3; D is possibly TRBD2 (6 bases). The CDR3 length is 13 residues. Per the germline V gene, CDR1 is SQVTM and CDR2 is ANQGSEA. V dropped 4 bases and J dropped 3 bases, with 11 bases sitting between them. This CDR3 reads CSVVGGATDTQYF. The DNA of the CDR3 is TGCAGCGTTGTCGGCGGGGCGACAGATACGCAGTATTTT.

The chain joins TRBV5-1 to TRBJ2-5, with 11 bases aligning to TRBD2. Trimming at V came to 3 bases and at J to 2 bases, leaving 9 bases not matched to a gene. From germline, CDR1 is SGHRS and CDR2 YFSETQ. The CDR3 has 17 amino acids. The CDR3 nucleotides read TGCGCCAGCAGCTGGACGGTTACTAGCGGGGGACAAGAGACCCAGTACTTC. It yields the protein CASSWTVTSGGQETQYF.

This sequence joins TRBV7-2 and TRBJ1-4; tentatively, D is TRBD1 (6 bases). The germline gives CDR1 SGHTA, CDR2 FQGNSA. There are 15 residues in the CDR3. V was pared by 5 bases and J by 8 bases, with 18 bases between. CDR3 DNA: TGTGCCAGCAGCCCAAATGGGCAGGGGAACGAAAAACTGTTTTTT. It yields the protein CASSPNGQGNEKLFF.

The chain's CDR3 is CASSRGQGAGFSGANVLTF. CDR3 nucleotide sequence: TGTGCCAGCAGCCGGGGACAGGGGGCGGGTTTTTCCGGGGCCAACGTCCTGACTTTC. The rearrangement links TRBV28 to TRBJ2-6; 12 bases agree with TRBD1. V dropped 6 bases and J dropped 4; count of bases not matched to a gene: 13. In germline, CDR1 is MDHEN, CDR2 SYDVKM. The length of the CDR3 is 19 residues.

The V call is TRBV7-2, the J call TRBJ2-1; the D call may be TRBD1 or TRBD2 (5 bases each). The germline gives CDR1 SGHTA, CDR2 FQGNSA. V lost 0 bases and J lost 4, with 10 bases in between. This CDR3 is 15 amino acids long. The CDR3 coding sequence is TGTGCCAGCAGCTTAGCGGGGACGGAATACAATGAGCAGTTCTTC. Its translation: CASSLAGTEYNEQFF.

The J gene is TRBJ2-5, the V gene TRBV18; 8 nucleotides line up with TRBD1. The CDR3 has 16 residues. Trimming cost V 3 bases and J 2 bases; bases outside gene matches: 8. Germline V CDR1 and CDR2: KGHSH, LQKENI. The DNA of the CDR3 is TGTGCCAGCTCACCTGTCGGACAGGGATATCAAGAGACCCAGTACTTC. This translates into CASSPVGQGYQETQYF.

This clone has only one observation. This rearrangement joins TRBV4-1 to TRBJ2-2; possibly TRBD2 for D (6 bases). CDR1 is MGHRA and CDR2 is YSYEKL in the germline V gene. V was clipped by 7 bases and J by 0 bases, with 18 bases between them. CDR3 length equals 17 residues. The CDR3 reads CASTTPAGFANTGELFF. In nucleotides, the CDR3 is TGCGCCAGCACAACTCCGGCGGGATTCGCGAACACCGGGGAGCTGTTTTTT.

The sample holds one count of this clone. The chain has TRBV27 and TRBJ2-2; D is uncertain. The V gene's germline CDR1 is MNHEY and CDR2 SMNVEV (reference sequence). This CDR3 is built from 13 residues. Trimming took off 3 bases at V and 0 bases at J, with 2 bases between the two ends. The CDR3 DNA reads TGTGCCAGCAGTTTCCCGAACACCGGGGAGCTGTTTTTT. It codes for CASSFPNTGELFF.

This clone came up many times. The chain uses TRBV2 and TRBJ1-3; D possibly corresponds to TRBD1 (6 bases). Germline V gives CDR1 SNHLY, CDR2 FYNNEI. V was trimmed by 4 bases and J by 8 bases, leaving 12 bases between them. This CDR3 is 13 amino acids long. The chain's CDR3 is CASSGVQGDTIYF. In DNA, the CDR3 is TGTGCCAGCAGTGGGGTACAGGGAGACACCATATATTTT.

The rearrangement uses TRBV18 and TRBJ2-7; 8 positions match TRBD1. V was clipped by 1 base and J by 2 bases; unmatched bases: 1. CDR3 length equals 14 residues. Germline V CDR1 and CDR2: KGHSH, LQKENI. The CDR3 sequence: CASSPRTGPYEQYF. In DNA form, the CDR3 reads TGTGCCAGCTCACCACGGACAGGGCCCTACGAGCAGTACTTC.

The chain carries TRBV29-1 and TRBJ2-2; D possibly uses TRBD1 or TRBD2 (5 bases each). This CDR3 is 12 amino acids long. Germline values: CDR1 SQVTM, CDR2 ANQGSEA. Trimming stripped 6 bases from V and 6 bases from J, with 11 bases between. Here the CDR3 DNA reads TGCAGCGTGGGTGGGGGTCCCGGGGAGCTGTTTTTT. This gives the protein CSVGGGPGELFF.

In its sample, this clone was seen a few times. The rearrangement links TRBV27 to TRBJ2-3; weak D call: TRBD2 (7 bases). CDR1 and CDR2 (germline): MNHEY, SMNVEV (reference sequence). V dropped 8 bases and J dropped 1 base, with 13 bases sitting between them. The CDR3 spans 14 residues. The CDR3, as DNA: TGTGCCAGCGGGGGGGCAGCCGGCACAGATACGCAGTATTTT. This encodes CASGGAAGTDTQYF.

J is TRBJ2-1 and V is TRBV11-1; 7 bases fit TRBD2. Trimming cost V 2 bases and J 4 bases; bases outside gene matches: 8. The V gene's germline CDR1 is SGHAT and CDR2 FQDESV (reference sequence). CDR3 length: 16 amino acids. For the CDR3, the DNA is TGTGCCAGCAGCTTACAACAGCGGGGAGGGTACAATGAGCAGTTCTTC. Protein: CASSLQQRGGYNEQFF. Looking up the rest from reference TRBV11-1 and TRBJ2-1 gives the full variable domain: EAEVAQSPRYKITEKSQAVAFWCDPISGHATLYWYRQILGQGPELLVQFQDESVVDDSQLPKDRFSAERLKGVDSTLKIQPAELGDSAMYLCASSLQQRGGYNEQFFGPGTRLTVL.

V is TRBV29-1 and J is TRBJ2-7; the D call may be TRBD1 or TRBD2 (5 bases each). Per germline, CDR1 SQVTM and CDR2 ANQGSEA. V was shortened by 5 bases and J by 2 bases, with 13 bases between the two germline ends. The CDR3 covers 13 residues. The CDR3 reads CSVREGPTYEQYF. DNA for the CDR3: TGCAGCGTTCGTGAGGGACCGACCTACGAGCAGTACTTC.

The rearrangement links TRBV29-1 to TRBJ2-3; TRBD2 agrees at 10 bases. The length of the CDR3 is 16 residues. V shed 6 bases and J 3 bases; nucleotides not matched to a gene: 12. CDR1 and CDR2 from the germline V gene are SQVTM and ANQGSEA. CDR3 amino acids: CSVSPPGLARTDTQYF. The DNA for the CDR3 is TGCAGCGTATCCCCACCGGGACTAGCGAGAACAGATACGCAGTATTTT.

The genes are TRBV11-1 and TRBJ2-7, with 9 bases matching TRBD2. The CDR3 is 17 amino acids. CDR1 is SGHAT and CDR2 is FQDESV in the germline V gene (reference sequence). Germline trimming cut 4 bases from V and 0 bases from J; bases unmatched to any gene: 10. CDR3 protein: CASSSPLGSGSSYEQYF. The CDR3 DNA follows: TGTGCCAGCAGCTCTCCCCTTGGTAGCGGGAGCTCCTACGAGCAGTACTTC.

The chain has TRBV4-1 and TRBJ2-5; 11 nucleotides line up with TRBD2. Germline V CDR1 and CDR2: MGHRA, YSYEKL. CDR3 length: 17 amino acids. The V segment lost 1 base and the J segment 5 bases; nucleotides outside the gene matches: 9. The CDR3 is CASSQGVGLAGAETQYF. CDR3 DNA: TGCGCCAGCAGCCAAGGGGTTGGACTAGCGGGCGCGGAGACCCAGTACTTC.

The chain joins TRBV5-1 to TRBJ2-5; TRBD2 is a possible D gene (6 bases). The V gene lost 1 base and the J gene lost 3 bases, with 10 bases spanning the gap. CDR1 and CDR2 (germline): SGHRS, YFSETQ. This CDR3 has 14 amino acids. CDR3 protein: CASSLSTGEETQYF. The CDR3 bases are TGCGCCAGCAGCTTGTCAACGGGAGAAGAGACCCAGTACTTC.

This clone was seen a handful of times. The J gene is TRBJ2-5, the V gene TRBV7-6; 9 bases map to TRBD1. Germline V gene sequence: CDR1 SGHVS, CDR2 FNYEAQ. The trim removed 5 bases at V and 3 bases at J, leaving 7 bases unmatched. The CDR3 consists of 15 residues. The CDR3 DNA sequence: TGTGCCAGCAGCGGGGGGACAGGGCGGGAAGAGACCCAGTACTTC. This codes for CASSGGTGREETQYF.

The gene calls are TRBV28 and TRBJ2-7; TRBD2 agrees at 8 bases. The CDR3 runs to 18 residues. The germline gives CDR1 MDHEN, CDR2 SYDVKM. V lost 7 bases to trimming and J lost 0 bases; unmatched junction nucleotides: 17. DNA of the CDR3: TGTGCCAGCATGACGGGGGGGGCTCGCCAGCGGAGCTCCTACGAGCAGTACTTC. Amino acids: CASMTGGARQRSSYEQYF.

In regard to this clone: The same CDR3 can be traced to other DNA sequences in this sample. Here the CDR3 reads CASSIQRDSYEQYF. DNA of the CDR3: TGTGCCAGCAGCATTCAACGGGACTCCTACGAGCAGTACTTC. The V call is TRBV7-2, the J call TRBJ2-7; D possibly corresponds to TRBD2 (5 bases). The ends were cut back, 5 bases at V and 0 bases at J, with 11 bases in the middle. The CDR3 sequence is 14 residues long. Germline V gene data show CDR1 as SGHTA and CDR2 as FQGNSA.